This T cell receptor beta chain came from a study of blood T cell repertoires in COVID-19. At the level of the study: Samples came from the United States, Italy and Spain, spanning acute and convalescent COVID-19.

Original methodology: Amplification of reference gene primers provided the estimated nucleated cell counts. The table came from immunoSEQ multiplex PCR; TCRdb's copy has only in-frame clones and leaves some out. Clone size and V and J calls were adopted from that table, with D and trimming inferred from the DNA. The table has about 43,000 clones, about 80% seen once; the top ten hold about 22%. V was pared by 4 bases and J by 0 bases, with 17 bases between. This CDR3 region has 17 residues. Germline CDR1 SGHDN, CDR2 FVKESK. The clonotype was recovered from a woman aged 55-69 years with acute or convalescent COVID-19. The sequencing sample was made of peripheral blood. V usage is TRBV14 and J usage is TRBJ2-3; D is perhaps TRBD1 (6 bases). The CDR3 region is CASSPLTGASSTDTQYF. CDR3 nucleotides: TGTGCCAGCAGCCCCCTGACAGGTGCATCTAGCACAGATACGCAGTATTTT.